Included here is one T cell receptor (beta chain) sequence, with context. TCRdb's copy holds only in-frame clones and misses some; the assay was immunoSEQ multiplex PCR. The sample lists about 15,000 clones; about 89% were seen once. The sample comes from a study of T cells in localized non-small cell lung cancer. The sequencing used peripheral blood mononuclear cells, collected before any cancer treatment. This receptor was obtained from a male donor at least 60 years old with stage II lung adenocarcinoma.

The CDR3 protein is CASSEGALSSYEQYF. The CDR3 DNA follows: TGTGCCAGCAGTGAAGGGGCCCTGAGCTCCTACGAGCAGTACTTC. This chain joins TRBV2 and TRBJ2-7; D is uncertain. Germline lookup yields CDR1 SNHLY and CDR2 FYNNEI. Trimming pared 1 base from V and 0 bases from J, leaving 10 bases between. The CDR3 length is 15 residues.